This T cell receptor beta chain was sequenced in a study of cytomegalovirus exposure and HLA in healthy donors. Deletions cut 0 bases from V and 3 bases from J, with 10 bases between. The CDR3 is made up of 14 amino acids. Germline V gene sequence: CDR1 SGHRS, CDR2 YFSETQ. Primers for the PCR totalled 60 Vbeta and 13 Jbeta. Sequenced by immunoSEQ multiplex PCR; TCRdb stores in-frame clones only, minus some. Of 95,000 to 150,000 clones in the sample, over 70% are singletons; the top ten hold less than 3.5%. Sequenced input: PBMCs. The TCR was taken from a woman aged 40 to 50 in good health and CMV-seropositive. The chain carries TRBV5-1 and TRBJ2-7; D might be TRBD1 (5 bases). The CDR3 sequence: CASSLEIGVYEQYF. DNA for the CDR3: TGCGCCAGCAGCTTGGAGATAGGGGTCTACGAGCAGTACTTC.